This T cell receptor (beta chain) was identified during a study of OX40 agonist ivuxolimab in advanced cancers. Whole-study context: Patients took ivuxolimab, an agonistic anti-OX40 (CD134) antibody. Patients receiving dose escalation had hepatocellular carcinoma, melanoma, renal cell or head and neck cancer.

Sequenced by immunoSEQ multiplex PCR; TCRdb stores in-frame clones only, minus some. The sample holds roughly 100,000 clones; roughly nine tenths are singletons and the top ten take around 6%. With autoimmune disease history or systemic immunosuppression, patients were excluded. This CDR3 is 14 amino acids long. Germline V CDR1 and CDR2: SGHDT, YYEEEE. Trimming took 0 bases from V and 3 from J, leaving 9 bases between them. The receptor comes from an adult with an advanced solid tumor such as melanoma, head and neck, liver or kidney cancer. V and J are TRBV5-6 and TRBJ2-5; D gene ambiguous. Sample: CD4+ or CD8+ T cells sorted from blood, taken in a trial of the OX40 agonist ivuxolimab. The CDR3 reads CASSLAGPEETQYF. The CDR3 bases are TGTGCCAGCAGCTTGGCTGGACCAGAAGAGACCCAGTACTTC.